The next 29 T cell receptor beta chains were all read from a single sample in a study of Ad26.COV2.S vaccination and SARS-CoV-2 variants. The protocol was immunoSEQ multiplex PCR, while the TCRdb copy is restricted to in-frame clones and leaves out a portion. This table has some 300,000 clones, 86% appearing once. Sample treatment: some 19 received Ad26.COV2.S at low or high dose, single or two shots; several received placebo; per-sample allocation not given. The samples date from day 63 after the first vaccine or placebo injection. The source material was peripheral blood, sampled in a trial of Ad26.COV2.S vaccine versus placebo. The origin of the receptors is a person aged 18-60 years who received the Ad26.COV2.S COVID-19 vaccine or a placebo.

The chain is built from TRBV3-1 (or the pseudogene TRBV3-2) and TRBJ1-1; a weak D match, TRBD1 (5 bases). The V gene's germline CDR1 is LGHDT and CDR2 YNNKEL (reference sequence). V lost 1 base, J lost 8 bases, and 8 bases lay in between. This CDR3 has 12 residues. The CDR3 DNA sequence: TGTGCCAGCAGCCAAGCTCCAGGGGAAGCTTTCTTT. Encoded protein: CASSQAPGEAFF.

The gene calls are TRBV24-1 and TRBJ1-2, with D unclear. The V end was cut by 8 bases, the J end by 3 bases, with 15 bases between. Germline-derived CDR1 and CDR2 are KGHDR and SFDVKD. This CDR3 has 14 residues. CDR3 protein: CATKHTWAHYGYTF. The CDR3, as DNA: TGTGCCACCAAGCACACCTGGGCCCACTATGGCTACACCTTC.

The chain uses TRBV7-7 and TRBJ2-5; no reliable D call. Germline values: CDR1 SSHAT, CDR2 FNYEAQ (reference sequence). The CDR3 contains 12 residues. The V and J ends lost 5 bases and 5 bases respectively, with 9 bases between them. The DNA for the CDR3 is TGTGCCAGCAGCCAAATCGGGGAGACCCAGTACTTC. It yields the protein CASSQIGETQYF.

The chain carries TRBV1 and TRBJ2-1; the D call TRBD1 from the table was never checked on the DNA. TRBV1 is marked as a pseudogene. The CDR3 sequence is 20 residues long. The CDR3 DNA reads as TGCACCAGCAGCCAAGGGAGTAGTACCGGGACAGGGGAAGGGGGCAATGAGCAGTTCTTC. Residues: CTSSQGSSTGTGEGGNEQFF.

This chain connects TRBV7-2 to TRBJ1-3, with D unclear. V gave up 3 bases and J gave up 3 bases, with 9 bases separating them. The CDR3 extends over 14 amino acids. The germline V gene encodes CDR1 SGHTA and CDR2 FQGNSA. CDR3 nucleotides: TGTGCCAGCAGCTTCGGACCCGGTGGAAACACCATATATTTT. Amino acid sequence: CASSFGPGGNTIYF.

The chain couples TRBV5-1 to TRBJ2-3; 9 bases are a match to TRBD1. The CDR3 length is 17 residues. J lost 1 base, V lost 4 bases, and 10 bases had no gene match. The germline CDR1 and CDR2 sequences are SGHRS and YFSETQ. CDR3 protein: CASSERATGGGTDTQYF. For the CDR3, the DNA is TGCGCCAGCAGCGAGCGGGCCACAGGGGGCGGCACAGATACGCAGTATTTT.

This sequence joins TRBV13 and TRBJ2-6; 8 bases match TRBD1. The CDR3 totals 17 residues. Losses at the gene ends were 5 bases for V and 4 bases for J; bases not matched to a gene: 10. Germline V gives CDR1 PRHDT, CDR2 FYEKMQ (reference sequence). DNA for the CDR3: TGTGCCAGCAGCCCACGGACAGGGTTCGCGGGGGCCAACGTCCTGACTTTC. Translated: CASSPRTGFAGANVLTF.

This chain connects TRBV6-2 or TRBV6-3 to TRBJ1-6; D possibly corresponds to TRBD1 (5 bases). There are 16 residues in the CDR3. Trimming took off 4 bases at V and 9 bases at J, with 19 bases between the two ends. The germline gives CDR1 MNHEY, CDR2 SVGEGT. The DNA for the CDR3 is TGTGCCAGCAGTTCCAGACTGACGGGAGGGGCTTCACCCCTCCACTTT. Residues: CASSSRLTGGASPLHF.

In DNA, the CDR3 is TGCGCCAGCAGCTTGAGGGGACAGGGGGCGCTTGGGGCCAACGTCCTGACTTTC. It specifies CASSLRGQGALGANVLTF. The chain has TRBV5-1 and TRBJ2-6, with 12 bases matching TRBD1. The CDR3 runs 18 residues. The V gene end was trimmed by 1 base and the J gene end by 3 bases; junction bases not matched to a gene: 5. The germline V gene encodes CDR1 SGHRS and CDR2 YFSETQ.

The chain carries TRBV12-5 and TRBJ1-5; D remains ambiguous. CDR1 is LGHNT, CDR2 FRNRAP, per germline. The CDR3 length is 17 residues. V was cut by 3 bases and J by 4 bases, with 19 bases left in between. The CDR3, as DNA: TGTGCTAGTGGTTTCATCGTATCGGGGTCGGGGAATCAGCCCCAGCATTTT. This gives the protein CASGFIVSGSGNQPQHF.

The CDR3 DNA follows: TGTGCCAGCAGCTTGGACAGGATACAAGAGACCCAGTACTTC. It specifies CASSLDRIQETQYF. This chain links TRBV7-9 with TRBJ2-5; 7 bases fit TRBD1. V dropped 3 bases and J dropped 2; count of bases not matched to a gene: 3. The length of the CDR3 is 14 residues. The germline CDR1 and CDR2 sequences are SEHNR and FQNEAQ (reference sequence).

The chain employs TRBV4-1 and TRBJ1-2, with D unclear. The V end lost 3 bases, the J end lost 1 base, and 9 bases lay between the germline ends. The germline CDR1 and CDR2 sequences are MGHRA and YSYEKL. This CDR3 is built from 14 residues. Here the CDR3 DNA reads TGCGCCAGCAGCCATTCGGCCGGTAACTATGGCTACACCTTC. It is translated as CASSHSAGNYGYTF.

The rearrangement uses TRBV20-1 and TRBJ2-7; D may be TRBD2 (6 bases). V was shortened by 3 bases and J by 2 bases, with 8 bases between the two germline ends. The germline V gene has CDR1 DFQATT and CDR2 SNEGSKA (reference sequence). The CDR3 is made up of 12 amino acids. The CDR3 sequence is CSASPGAYEQYF. The CDR3 region has the DNA TGCAGTGCTAGTCCGGGAGCCTACGAGCAGTACTTC.

V usage is TRBV5-4 and J usage is TRBJ1-1, with TRBD1 matching over 7 bases. The germline V gene has CDR1 SGHNT and CDR2 YYREEE (reference sequence). V was clipped by 4 bases and J by 1 base; unmatched bases: 10. This CDR3 spans 16 amino acids. The CDR3 sequence: CASSDGGGGRNTEAFF. In DNA form, the CDR3 reads TGTGCCAGCAGCGATGGAGGGGGCGGGAGGAACACTGAAGCTTTCTTT.

The chain recombines TRBV5-6 with TRBJ1-2; 9 bases fit TRBD1. The CDR3 consists of 15 residues. Germline CDR1 and CDR2: SGHDT and YYEEEE. The V segment lost 3 bases and the J segment 0 bases; nucleotides outside the gene matches: 3. CDR3 coding DNA: TGTGCCAGCAGCTGGGACAGGGAGGCTAACTATGGCTACACCTTC. Its protein product is CASSWDREANYGYTF.

The V gene is TRBV14, the J gene TRBJ1-5; no clear D gene. Germline CDR1 SGHDN, CDR2 FVKESK. Trimming left V 0 bases short and J 2 bases short, with 14 bases between. The CDR3 covers 17 residues. This CDR3 reads CASSQEGGGMGNQPQHF. CDR3 DNA sequence: TGTGCCAGCAGCCAAGAAGGCGGCGGAATGGGCAATCAGCCCCAGCATTTT.

This clone was counted a single time. This chain links TRBV6-2 or TRBV6-3 with TRBJ2-1, with D perhaps TRBD2 (5 bases). This CDR3 spans 12 amino acids. CDR1 is MNHEY, CDR2 SVGEGT, per germline. The V end lost 4 bases, the J end lost 15 bases, and 16 bases lay between the germline ends. The CDR3 is CASSWAGKTRFF. The CDR3 region has the DNA TGTGCCAGCAGTTGGGCCGGGAAAACAAGGTTCTTC.

This chain connects TRBV7-9 to TRBJ2-1; either TRBD1 or TRBD2 may supply D (5 bases each). V gave up 2 bases and J gave up 8 bases, with 16 bases separating them. The CDR3 contains 15 residues. In germline, CDR1 is SEHNR, CDR2 FQNEAQ (reference sequence). DNA for the CDR3: TGTGCCAGCAGCTTATACCGGGGCCTTGTGGATGAGCAGTTCTTC. Amino acids: CASSLYRGLVDEQFF.

The chain uses TRBV19 and TRBJ2-3; 8 bases match TRBD2. The CDR3 covers 12 residues. From germline, CDR1 is LNHDA and CDR2 SQIVND (reference sequence). The trim removed 8 bases at V and 10 bases at J, leaving 8 bases unmatched. The CDR3 region has the DNA TGTGCCAGTCACCGCTCGGGGGGGGCGCAGTATTTT. The encoded protein is CASHRSGGAQYF.

The chain combines TRBV29-1 with TRBJ2-2; a weak D match, TRBD2 (5 bases). The germline CDR1 and CDR2 sequences are SQVTM and ANQGSEA. Trimming left V 3 bases short and J 0 bases short, with 11 bases between. This CDR3 has 15 amino acids. The CDR3 loop is CSVDWAGTNTGELFF. CDR3 DNA: TGCAGCGTTGATTGGGCCGGGACGAACACCGGGGAGCTGTTTTTT.

The J gene is TRBJ1-6, the V gene TRBV3-1 (or the pseudogene TRBV3-2); D unresolved. V was cut by 2 bases and J by 0 bases, with 17 bases left in between. Germline CDR1 LGHDT, CDR2 YNNKEL (reference sequence). The CDR3 extends over 19 amino acids. The CDR3 loop is CASSQKVKSFASYNSPLHF. The CDR3 bases are TGTGCCAGCAGCCAAAAAGTGAAGAGCTTTGCCTCCTATAATTCACCCCTCCACTTT.

The chain joins TRBV5-5 to TRBJ2-7; 7 bases agree with TRBD1. Trimming cost V 4 bases and J 6 bases; bases outside gene matches: 10. The CDR3 sequence is 14 residues long. Germline lookup yields CDR1 SGHKS and CDR2 YYEKEE (reference sequence). CDR3 protein: CASSPRTGALEQYF. CDR3 nucleotides: TGTGCCAGCAGCCCGAGGACAGGCGCCCTCGAGCAGTACTTC.

The genes are TRBV5-1 and TRBJ2-3, with 13 bases matching TRBD2. Germline V gene sequence: CDR1 SGHRS, CDR2 YFSETQ. This CDR3 region has 16 residues. V lost 4 bases to trimming and J lost 1 base; unmatched junction nucleotides: 3. CDR3 region: CASSPGTSGGTDTQYF. CDR3 nucleotide sequence: TGCGCCAGCAGCCCTGGGACTAGCGGGGGCACAGATACGCAGTATTTT.

The chain links TRBV7-2 to TRBJ1-5, with 7 nucleotides matching TRBD1. V was pared by 1 base and J by 5 bases, with 2 bases of the junction left unmatched. CDR1 and CDR2 from the germline V gene are SGHTA and FQGNSA. This CDR3 is built from 14 residues. The CDR3 spells CASSLVRGDQPQHF. The CDR3 DNA is TGTGCCAGCAGCTTAGTCAGGGGGGATCAGCCCCAGCATTTT.

The chain recombines TRBV6-5 with TRBJ1-1; D is unresolved. The CDR3 runs 14 residues. V was clipped by 2 bases and J by 5 bases, with 12 bases between them. The germline V gene encodes CDR1 MNHEY and CDR2 SVGAGI. CDR3 nucleotide sequence: TGTGCCAGCAGTTACGTCGGATTGAGGACTGAAGCTTTCTTT. Translation: CASSYVGLRTEAFF.

This chain connects TRBV7-9 to TRBJ2-2; D could derive from TRBD1 or TRBD2 (5 bases each). Germline CDR1 SEHNR, CDR2 FQNEAQ (reference sequence). V was clipped by 6 bases and J by 5 bases, with 16 bases between them. This CDR3 has 15 residues. CDR3 residues: CASRPGSSTTGELFF. The CDR3, as DNA: TGTGCCAGCAGACCAGGGTCTAGCACGACCGGGGAGCTGTTTTTT.

J is TRBJ2-7 and V is TRBV5-6; 11 bases align to TRBD1. The CDR3 is 15 amino acids. The V segment lost 2 bases and the J segment 2 bases; nucleotides outside the gene matches: 3. In germline, CDR1 is SGHDT, CDR2 YYEEEE. CDR3 protein: CASSLPGQGAYEQYF. The CDR3 nucleotides read TGTGCCAGCAGCTTACCGGGACAGGGGGCCTACGAGCAGTACTTC.

The rearrangement uses TRBV4-3 and TRBJ2-1; TRBD2 matches 9 bases. V trimming: 8 bases; J trimming: 5 bases; junction bases outside the gene matches: 13. Germline CDR1 reads LGHNA; CDR2 reads YSLEER. This CDR3 comprises 16 residues. CDR3 sequence: CASGRDSGGRDNEQFF. DNA for the CDR3: TGCGCCAGCGGCAGGGATAGCGGGGGCAGAGACAATGAGCAGTTCTTC.

This clone was detected only a few times. The rearrangement links TRBV4-1 to TRBJ1-1; D gene ambiguous. Germline lookup yields CDR1 MGHRA and CDR2 YSYEKL. CDR3 length: 11 residues. V lost 3 bases and J lost 8, with 7 bases in between. The CDR3 DNA follows: TGCGCCAGCAGCCACGACATGGAAGCTTTCTTT. Protein product: CASSHDMEAFF.